This T cell receptor (beta chain) was captured in a study of persistence of HIV-infected CD4 T cells. Nonspecific anti-CD3/anti-CD28 bead stimulation represents the broad CD4+ T cell repertoire. CD4+ T cells upregulating both CD40 ligand and CD69 were sorted as responding cells. Donors had undetectable plasma HIV-1 RNA, under 50 copies/mL, for 4+ years. CD8+ T cells were removed from PBMCs prior to stimulation. The immunoSEQ assay was version 4, run in survey mode. Sequencing used immunoSEQ multiplex PCR; TCRdb keeps in-frame clones, though not all of them. The data contain under 50,000 clones, 80% to 90% of them seen just once; the ten biggest clones take up 3.3%. Note on this clone: Antigen specificity is unknown.

Germline CDR1 reads GTSNPN; CDR2 reads SVGIG (reference sequence). The CDR3 is 13 amino acids. The germline V and J ends were trimmed by 5 bases and 7 bases, with 15 bases remaining between them. This TCR derives from an adult woman with HIV who was CMV-seropositive. The chain carries TRBV30 and TRBJ1-5; maybe TRBD1 (5 bases). Sample: CD4+ T cells sorted from PBMCs after roughly 18-hour stimulation, taken from a patient who received antiretroviral therapy. The CDR3 loop reads CAWGGSGDQPQHF. The CDR3 DNA reads as TGTGCCTGGGGAGGGAGTGGGGACCAGCCCCAGCATTTT.